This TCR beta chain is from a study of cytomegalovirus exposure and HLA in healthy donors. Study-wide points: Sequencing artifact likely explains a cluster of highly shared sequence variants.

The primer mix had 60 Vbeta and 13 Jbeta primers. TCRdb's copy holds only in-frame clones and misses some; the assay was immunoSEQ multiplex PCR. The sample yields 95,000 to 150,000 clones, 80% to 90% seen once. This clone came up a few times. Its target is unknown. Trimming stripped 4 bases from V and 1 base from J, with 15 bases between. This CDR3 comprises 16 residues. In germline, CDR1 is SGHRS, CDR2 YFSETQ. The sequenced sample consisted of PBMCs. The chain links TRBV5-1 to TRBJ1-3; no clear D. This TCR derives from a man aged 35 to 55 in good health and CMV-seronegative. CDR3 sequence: CASSAEPGSSGNTIYF. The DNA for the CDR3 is TGCGCCAGCAGCGCGGAACCCGGGTCTTCTGGAAACACCATATATTTT.